The clone carrying this TCR beta chain was counted between two and nine times. Libraries were made from RNA as TCR cDNA, using a modified protocol. TCRdb fed the 5' RACE reads into MiXCR, producing one record per CDR3 protein. Among roughly 340,000 distinct CDR3 sequences, 28% were seen once, and the ten largest hold 6% to 7%. This CDR3 region has 16 residues. V was shortened by 5 bases and J by 4 bases, with 19 bases between the two germline ends. CDR1 and CDR2 from the germline V gene are SGDLS and YYNGEE. This sample stems from a study of identical twins' blood T cells. Reared together, all three twin pairs probably met the same infectious agents and vaccines.

The receptor was isolated from a woman aged 18-55 years in good health. The gene calls are TRBV9 and TRBJ2-1, with D uncertain. The sample comprised PBMCs. For the CDR3, the DNA is TGTGCCAGCAGTAGCCCCCAGCAGGATTTATACAATGAGCAGTTCTTC. Its protein product is CASSSPQQDLYNEQFF.